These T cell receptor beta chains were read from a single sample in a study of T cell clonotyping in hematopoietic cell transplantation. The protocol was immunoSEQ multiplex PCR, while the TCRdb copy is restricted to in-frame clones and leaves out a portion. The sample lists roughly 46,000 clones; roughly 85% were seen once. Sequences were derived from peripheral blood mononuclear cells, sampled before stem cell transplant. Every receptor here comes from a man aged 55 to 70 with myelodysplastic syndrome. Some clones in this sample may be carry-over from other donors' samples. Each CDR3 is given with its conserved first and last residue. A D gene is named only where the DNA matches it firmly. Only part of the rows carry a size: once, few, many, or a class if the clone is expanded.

CDR3nt: TGTGCCAGCAGTTACTCAAGCAGGAACACTGAAGCTTTCTTT
CDR3aa: CASSYSSRNTEAFF
j_gene: TRBJ1-1
abundance: -
v_gene: TRBV6-5
d_gene: -

CDR3nt: TGTGCCAGCAGCGTCGGGACACTACTGAACACTGAAGCTTTCTTT
CDR3aa: CASSVGTLLNTEAFF
j_gene: TRBJ1-1
abundance: hyperexpanded
v_gene: TRBV9
d_gene: -

CDR3nt: TGTGCCTGGAGACAGGGTACCGCTGAAGCTTTCTTT
CDR3aa: CAWRQGTAEAFF
j_gene: TRBJ1-1
abundance: -
v_gene: TRBV30
d_gene: -

CDR3nt: TGTGCCTGGAGTCGCGGCACAGATACGCAGTATTTT
CDR3aa: CAWSRGTDTQYF
j_gene: TRBJ2-3
abundance: -
v_gene: TRBV30
d_gene: -

CDR3nt: TGTGCCAGCAGTGGGGACCGCACAGATACGCAGTATTTT
CDR3aa: CASSGDRTDTQYF
j_gene: TRBJ2-3
abundance: -
v_gene: TRBV6-1
d_gene: -

CDR3nt: TGCAGCGTTGCGAGACTAGCGGGGGGGCAGGGAGATACGCAGTATTTT
CDR3aa: CSVARLAGGQGDTQYF
j_gene: TRBJ2-3
abundance: few
v_gene: TRBV29-1
d_gene: TRBD2

CDR3nt: TGTGCCAGCAGTATCGGGACAGGCGTCACTGAAGCTTTCTTT
CDR3aa: CASSIGTGVTEAFF
j_gene: TRBJ1-1
abundance: -
v_gene: TRBV27
d_gene: TRBD1

CDR3nt: TGTGCCAGCAGCTTATCGGGAACTAAATATGAAAAACTGTTTTTT
CDR3aa: CASSLSGTKYEKLFF
j_gene: TRBJ1-4
abundance: -
v_gene: TRBV7-2
d_gene: -

CDR3nt: TGTGCCAGTAGTATGTCCGGGTCCGAGACCCAGTACTTC
CDR3aa: CASSMSGSETQYF
j_gene: TRBJ2-5
abundance: -
v_gene: TRBV19
d_gene: -

CDR3nt: TGTGCCAGCGCCCTGGGAAGGGGCGTTAGCACAGATACGCAGTATTTT
CDR3aa: CASALGRGVSTDTQYF
j_gene: TRBJ2-3
abundance: -
v_gene: TRBV27
d_gene: -

CDR3nt: TGTGCCAGCAGCGCCGGCAGGGCAACTAATGAAAAACTGTTTTTT
CDR3aa: CASSAGRATNEKLFF
j_gene: TRBJ1-4
abundance: -
v_gene: TRBV9
d_gene: -

CDR3nt: TGTGCCAGCAGCGATCAGGGGAAGGAGACTGAAAAACTGTTTTTT
CDR3aa: CASSDQGKETEKLFF
j_gene: TRBJ1-4
abundance: -
v_gene: TRBV2
d_gene: -

CDR3nt: TGTGCCATCGGAACGGGACAGGGGTACACCGGGGAGCTGTTTTTT
CDR3aa: CAIGTGQGYTGELFF
j_gene: TRBJ2-2
abundance: -
v_gene: TRBV6-5
d_gene: TRBD1

CDR3nt: TGCGCCAGCAGCTTGGACGGGGACAGGGCCAATGAGCAGTTCTTC
CDR3aa: CASSLDGDRANEQFF
j_gene: TRBJ2-1
abundance: few
v_gene: TRBV5-1
d_gene: TRBD1

CDR3nt: TGTGCCAGCAGCCGGACTAGCGGGCCCTACAATGAGCAGTTCTTC
CDR3aa: CASSRTSGPYNEQFF
j_gene: TRBJ2-1
abundance: -
v_gene: TRBV27
d_gene: TRBD2

CDR3nt: TGTGCCAGCAGTCCGGGACTAGCCTTCCAAGAGACCCAGTACTTC
CDR3aa: CASSPGLAFQETQYF
j_gene: TRBJ2-5
abundance: -
v_gene: TRBV6-5
d_gene: TRBD2

CDR3nt: TGTGCCAGCAGCGTGGGGACTAGCGGGGGGGCTACGAACACCGGGGAGCTGTTTTTT
CDR3aa: CASSVGTSGGATNTGELFF
j_gene: TRBJ2-2
abundance: few
v_gene: TRBV9
d_gene: TRBD2

CDR3nt: TGTGCCAGCAGGTCCGGGACAGGGACAACTAATGAAAAACTGTTTTTT
CDR3aa: CASRSGTGTTNEKLFF
j_gene: TRBJ1-4
abundance: -
v_gene: TRBV5-8
d_gene: TRBD1

CDR3nt: TGTGCCAGCAGTGAAGTGGGAGGTCGAGAGACCCAGTACTTC
CDR3aa: CASSEVGGRETQYF
j_gene: TRBJ2-5
abundance: -
v_gene: TRBV6-1
d_gene: -

CDR3nt: TGTGCCAGCAAGATCGGAGACTCTCAGAACACCGGGGAGCTGTTTTTT
CDR3aa: CASKIGDSQNTGELFF
j_gene: TRBJ2-2
abundance: -
v_gene: TRBV11-2
d_gene: -

CDR3nt: TGTGCCAGCAGCCCTCGCGGGCCGGGACAGCTTCCTGGCTACACCTTC
CDR3aa: CASSPRGPGQLPGYTF
j_gene: TRBJ1-2
abundance: -
v_gene: TRBV7-2
d_gene: TRBD1

CDR3nt: TGCGCCAGCAGCTTGGATCCACCGCCAACTAATGAAAAACTGTTTTTT
CDR3aa: CASSLDPPPTNEKLFF
j_gene: TRBJ1-4
abundance: -
v_gene: TRBV5-1
d_gene: -

CDR3nt: TGTGCCAGCAGTTTACAACAGGGGCTCTACGAGCAGTACTTC
CDR3aa: CASSLQQGLYEQYF
j_gene: TRBJ2-7
abundance: -
v_gene: TRBV27
d_gene: TRBD1

CDR3nt: TGTGCCAGCAGCTCAACGGGACAGAGCACAGATACGCAGTATTTT
CDR3aa: CASSSTGQSTDTQYF
j_gene: TRBJ2-3
abundance: once
v_gene: TRBV5-5
d_gene: TRBD1

CDR3nt: TGTGCCAGCAGTTTTCTGTTGGGGGACGAAGAGACCCAGTACTTC
CDR3aa: CASSFLLGDEETQYF
j_gene: TRBJ2-5
abundance: -
v_gene: TRBV28
d_gene: -

CDR3nt: TGTGCCAGCAGCTTAGCGCTCAGCTACACCGGGGAGCTGTTTTTT
CDR3aa: CASSLALSYTGELFF
j_gene: TRBJ2-2
abundance: -
v_gene: TRBV7-2
d_gene: -

CDR3nt: TGTGCCACCAGGGAACCCCCCTACAATGAGCAGTTCTTC
CDR3aa: CATREPPYNEQFF
j_gene: TRBJ2-1
abundance: -
v_gene: TRBV6-6
d_gene: -

CDR3nt: TGTGCCTGGATAGACAGGTTCAATTCACCCCTCCACTTT
CDR3aa: CAWIDRFNSPLHF
j_gene: TRBJ1-6
abundance: -
v_gene: TRBV30
d_gene: -

CDR3nt: TGTGCCAGCAGCTTCGCCCTTTTAGGGGGTGGTGAGCAGTTCTTC
CDR3aa: CASSFALLGGGEQFF
j_gene: TRBJ2-1
abundance: -
v_gene: TRBV7-2
d_gene: -

CDR3nt: TGTGCCAGCAGTTTAACCGGGACAGGGGGCAACACCATATATTTT
CDR3aa: CASSLTGTGGNTIYF
j_gene: TRBJ1-3
abundance: -
v_gene: TRBV6-5
d_gene: TRBD1

CDR3nt: TGTGCCAGCAGTCTCCCGGGACTCACTGCAACTAATGAAAAACTGTTTTTT
CDR3aa: CASSLPGLTATNEKLFF
j_gene: TRBJ1-4
abundance: once
v_gene: TRBV28
d_gene: -

CDR3nt: TGTGCCAGCAGGACCGACAGGGAAGGTAATCAGCCCCAGCATTTT
CDR3aa: CASRTDREGNQPQHF
j_gene: TRBJ1-5
abundance: -
v_gene: TRBV6-5
d_gene: TRBD1

CDR3nt: TGTGCCTGGAGTGTAAGCTCCCAGGGCACTGAAGCTTTCTTT
CDR3aa: CAWSVSSQGTEAFF
j_gene: TRBJ1-1
abundance: -
v_gene: TRBV30
d_gene: -

CDR3nt: TGCAGCGCCGGGGGGAGCTCCTACGAGCAGTACTTC
CDR3aa: CSAGGSSYEQYF
j_gene: TRBJ2-7
abundance: -
v_gene: TRBV29-1
d_gene: TRBD2

CDR3nt: TGTGCCAGCAGTTTTAGCGGGGCAAACTCCTACGAGCAGTACTTC
CDR3aa: CASSFSGANSYEQYF
j_gene: TRBJ2-7
abundance: -
v_gene: TRBV28
d_gene: TRBD2

CDR3nt: TGCGCCAGCAGCTTGACGGGGAGACCACAAGAGACCCAGTACTTC
CDR3aa: CASSLTGRPQETQYF
j_gene: TRBJ2-5
abundance: few
v_gene: TRBV5-1
d_gene: -

CDR3nt: TGTGCCAGCAGCTTATCTCAGAGTATCGGAGTCCTAGGAAACACCATATATTTT
CDR3aa: CASSLSQSIGVLGNTIYF
j_gene: TRBJ1-3
abundance: -
v_gene: TRBV7-2
d_gene: -

CDR3nt: TGCGCCAGCAGCCAAGGGGGATCTCTTTGGGGCTACACCTTC
CDR3aa: CASSQGGSLWGYTF
j_gene: TRBJ1-2
abundance: -
v_gene: TRBV4-3
d_gene: -

CDR3nt: TGTGCCAGCAAGAGGCCCCCAGATACGCAGTATTTT
CDR3aa: CASKRPPDTQYF
j_gene: TRBJ2-3
abundance: once
v_gene: TRBV2
d_gene: -

CDR3nt: TGTGCCTGGTCTCTGGGGCCGGATTCACCCCTCCACTTT
CDR3aa: CAWSLGPDSPLHF
j_gene: TRBJ1-6
abundance: -
v_gene: TRBV30
d_gene: -

CDR3nt: TGTGCCAGTAGTACGGACAGGGTTAGGACTGAAGCTTTCTTT
CDR3aa: CASSTDRVRTEAFF
j_gene: TRBJ1-1
abundance: -
v_gene: TRBV19
d_gene: TRBD1

CDR3nt: TGTGCCAGCAGCCAAGATGTCCAGAGGGATGAAAAACTGTTTTTT
CDR3aa: CASSQDVQRDEKLFF
j_gene: TRBJ1-4
abundance: -
v_gene: TRBV4-2
d_gene: -

CDR3nt: TGTGCCACCAGCAGAGTCTCCTTCGATGAGCAGTTCTTC
CDR3aa: CATSRVSFDEQFF
j_gene: TRBJ2-1
abundance: once
v_gene: TRBV15
d_gene: -

CDR3nt: TGTGCCAGTAGTATAGCCGGACAGGGAAGGATGGGGGAGCTGTTTTTT
CDR3aa: CASSIAGQGRMGELFF
j_gene: TRBJ2-2
abundance: -
v_gene: TRBV19
d_gene: TRBD1

CDR3nt: TGTGCCAGCAGCGAGAGGGCTGGGACTAGCGGAATTAGCACAGATACGCAGTATTTT
CDR3aa: CASSERAGTSGISTDTQYF
j_gene: TRBJ2-3
abundance: -
v_gene: TRBV9
d_gene: TRBD2

CDR3nt: TGCAGCGTTGAAACAGGAGAAAACATTCAGTACTTC
CDR3aa: CSVETGENIQYF
j_gene: TRBJ2-4
abundance: -
v_gene: TRBV29-1
d_gene: -

CDR3nt: TGCAGCGTTACACGACAGGGGACCGGGGGGAGCACTGAAGCTTTCTTT
CDR3aa: CSVTRQGTGGSTEAFF
j_gene: TRBJ1-1
abundance: -
v_gene: TRBV29-1
d_gene: TRBD1

CDR3nt: TGTGCCAGCAGCCAAGACAGGGGGGCAGATACGCAGTATTTT
CDR3aa: CASSQDRGADTQYF
j_gene: TRBJ2-3
abundance: -
v_gene: TRBV4-2
d_gene: -

CDR3nt: TGTGCCAGCAGCCGCGTGGCCGGGGATGGCTACACCTTC
CDR3aa: CASSRVAGDGYTF
j_gene: TRBJ1-2
abundance: -
v_gene: TRBV7-2
d_gene: -

CDR3nt: TGTGCCAGCAGCTTAGTCGCGAACACCGGGGAGCTGTTTTTT
CDR3aa: CASSLVANTGELFF
j_gene: TRBJ2-2
abundance: -
v_gene: TRBV11-2
d_gene: -

CDR3nt: TGTGCCAGCAGTTTATACCCCGGGAACGCGGTGACCTACGAGCAGTACTTC
CDR3aa: CASSLYPGNAVTYEQYF
j_gene: TRBJ2-7
abundance: -
v_gene: TRBV27
d_gene: -

CDR3nt: TGTGCCAGCACCATAGGGAGGGGGCCCCCTCAAGAGACCCAGTACTTC
CDR3aa: CASTIGRGPPQETQYF
j_gene: TRBJ2-5
abundance: -
v_gene: TRBV7-2
d_gene: -

CDR3nt: TGTGCCAGCAGGCCTAACAGGGCCGGGGCCAACGTCCTGACTTTC
CDR3aa: CASRPNRAGANVLTF
j_gene: TRBJ2-6
abundance: -
v_gene: TRBV5-4
d_gene: -

CDR3nt: TGTGCCACCAGCAGACGACAAGCAGAGACCCAGTACTTC
CDR3aa: CATSRRQAETQYF
j_gene: TRBJ2-5
abundance: -
v_gene: TRBV15
d_gene: -

CDR3nt: TGTGCCTGGAGTAGGGACAGGGGGCGGTTCGGCTACACCTTC
CDR3aa: CAWSRDRGRFGYTF
j_gene: TRBJ1-2
abundance: -
v_gene: TRBV30
d_gene: TRBD1

CDR3nt: TGCGCCAGCAGCTTGACGACGGGGACCCTCGGGGAGCTGTTTTTT
CDR3aa: CASSLTTGTLGELFF
j_gene: TRBJ2-2
abundance: -
v_gene: TRBV5-1
d_gene: -

CDR3nt: TGTGCCAGCAGCGTAGATGCCACCGGGGAGCTGTTTTTT
CDR3aa: CASSVDATGELFF
j_gene: TRBJ2-2
abundance: -
v_gene: TRBV9
d_gene: -

CDR3nt: TGTGCCAGCAGTTTGAGGTCAGGGGGCGTGGGGACTGAAGCTTTCTTT
CDR3aa: CASSLRSGGVGTEAFF
j_gene: TRBJ1-1
abundance: once
v_gene: TRBV27
d_gene: TRBD1

CDR3nt: TGTGCCAGTAGTGGGGGGGGATCCTACGAGCAGTACTTC
CDR3aa: CASSGGGSYEQYF
j_gene: TRBJ2-7
abundance: -
v_gene: TRBV19
d_gene: TRBD2